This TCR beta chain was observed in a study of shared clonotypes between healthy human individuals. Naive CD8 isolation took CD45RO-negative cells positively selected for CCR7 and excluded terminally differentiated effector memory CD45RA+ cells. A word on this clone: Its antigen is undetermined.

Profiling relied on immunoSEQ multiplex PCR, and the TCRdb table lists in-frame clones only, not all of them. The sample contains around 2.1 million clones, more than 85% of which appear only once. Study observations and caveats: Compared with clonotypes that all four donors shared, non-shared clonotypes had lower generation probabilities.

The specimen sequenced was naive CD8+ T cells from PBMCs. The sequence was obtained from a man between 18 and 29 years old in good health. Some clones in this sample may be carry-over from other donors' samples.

CDR3: CASSIGAAFNYGYTF. The CDR3 DNA reads TGTGCCAGCAGTATTGGGGCCGCATTTAACTATGGCTACACCTTC. J is TRBJ1-2 and V is TRBV6-5; tentative D call: TRBD1 (5 bases). Germline V CDR1 and CDR2: MNHEY, SVGAGI. The germline V and J ends were trimmed by 5 bases and 1 base, with 14 bases remaining between them. This CDR3 has 15 residues.